This T cell receptor (beta chain) was obtained from a study of blood T cell repertoires in COVID-19. In the study overall: Whether acute or convalescent, the COVID-19 samples came from the United States, Italy and Spain. Sources were T cells, B-cell-depleted T cells, or PBMCs; the material itself was cDNA or gDNA.

In the original processing: Amplification of reference gene primers was used by the study to estimate nucleated cell counts. The method was immunoSEQ multiplex PCR; TCRdb's version includes in-frame clones alone and lacks a portion of them. Clone size and V and J calls were adopted from that table, with D and trimming inferred from the DNA. Found here are about 25,000 clones, 87% of them singletons; the top ten hold around 7.9%. After removal of 6 bases from V and 7 bases from J, the junction contained 4 bases not matched to a gene. Germline V gene lookup returns CDR1 MNHEY and CDR2 SMNVEV (reference sequence). This CDR3 has 14 amino acids.

The sequence was collected from a middle-aged man with active COVID-19. Sequenced sample: peripheral blood. The V gene is TRBV27, the J gene TRBJ1-6; 9 nucleotides align to TRBD1. CDR3 residues: CASRQGAFNSPLHF. The DNA for the CDR3 is TGTGCCAGCAGACAGGGGGCCTTCAATTCACCCCTCCACTTT.